This is a list of T cell receptor beta chains from one sample in a study of blood T cell repertoires in COVID-19. Method: immunoSEQ multiplex PCR; TCRdb's copy keeps in-frame clones and lacks some. Among about 270,000 clones listed, 91% were seen once. Sequenced material: PBMCs or T cells enriched from blood (not recorded which). The source of these receptors is a man in his forties who had been exposed to COVID-19. Each CDR3 is given with its conserved first and last residue. Each record gives: clone size, J gene, D gene, V gene, CDR3 DNA, CDR3 protein. A D gene is named only where the DNA matches it firmly. Clone size is given for some rows only: seen once, a few or many times, or a class if the clone is expanded.

- TRBJ2-7 - TRBV28 TGTGCCAGCAGGGTAGGACTATACGAATACGATGAGCAGTACTTC CASRVGLYEYDEQYF
- TRBJ1-2 - TRBV6-5 TGTGCCAGCAGCGGACAGTCTTCATATGGCTACACCTTC CASSGQSSYGYTF
- TRBJ1-4 - TRBV29-1 TGCAGCGCCACTGCTTTACAGGACGAAAAACTGTTTTTT CSATALQDEKLFF
- TRBJ2-3 - TRBV14 TGTGCCAGCAGCCAAGTTACAAATACGCAGTATTTT CASSQVTNTQYF
- TRBJ2-1 - TRBV7-6 TGTGCCAGCAGCTTATCAGGCGACTACAATGAGCAGTTCTTC CASSLSGDYNEQFF
- TRBJ1-1 TRBD1 TRBV6-5 TGTGCCAGCAAAGACAGGGACACTGAAGCTTTCTTT CASKDRDTEAFF
- TRBJ2-7 TRBD2 TRBV30 TGTGCCTGGGGGGGACTAGCGGGATCATTCCTCTACGAGCAGTACTTC CAWGGLAGSFLYEQYF
- TRBJ2-7 - TRBV10-3 TGTGCCATCAGTGAACAGCAACGCTACGAGCAGTACTTC CAISEQQRYEQYF
- TRBJ1-4 TRBD1 TRBV9 TGTGCCAGCAGCCTCCGACAGGGGGTGGGTGAAAAACTGTTTTTT CASSLRQGVGEKLFF
- TRBJ1-1 - TRBV6-5 TGTGCCAGCAGCCAGGGCCTCCTGAACACTGAAGCTTTCTTT CASSQGLLNTEAFF
- TRBJ2-7 TRBD1 TRBV25-1 TGTGCCAGCAGTGAAGTTACAGGGGGCATCGAGCAGTACTTC CASSEVTGGIEQYF
- TRBJ1-1 - TRBV29-1 TGCAGCGTCAACAGGGCGGGGAACACTGAAGCTTTCTTT CSVNRAGNTEAFF
- TRBJ2-3 TRBD1 TRBV6-2/TRBV6-3 TGTGCCAGCGGCCGGAATCCGGGACAGGGCGCAGATACGCAGTATTTT CASGRNPGQGADTQYF
- TRBJ1-2 TRBD1 TRBV7-2 TGTGCCAGCAGCTCAGTGACAGGGGGTGGCTACACCTTC CASSSVTGGGYTF
- TRBJ2-7 TRBD2 TRBV9 TGTGCCAGCAGCGCAGAGGCGGCTAGCGGGAGTTTTTACGAGCAGTACTTC CASSAEAASGSFYEQYF
- TRBJ2-1 - TRBV7-9 TGTGCCAGCAGCCCAGCCTCCAGGACTCCTCACAATGAGCAGTTCTTC CASSPASRTPHNEQFF
- TRBJ2-1 TRBD1 TRBV3-1/TRBV3-2 TGTGCCAGCAGCCAGGGGACAGGGCTTCGGGAGCAGTTCTTC CASSQGTGLREQFF
- TRBJ1-5 - TRBV19 TGTGCCAGTAGTAATCGGGCAGGGGATTATCAGCCCCAGCATTTT CASSNRAGDYQPQHF
- TRBJ2-3 TRBD2 TRBV4-1 TGCGCCAGCAGCCAACTTCTAGCGGTCCCGGGAATGATAGATACGCAGTATTTT CASSQLLAVPGMIDTQYF
- TRBJ2-2 TRBD2 TRBV2 TGTGCCAGCAGGGGGACTAGTCTAACCGGGGAGCTGTTTTTT CASRGTSLTGELFF
- TRBJ2-1 - TRBV12-5 TGTGCTAGTGGTTTGGTACTTTCGCAGGACAATGAGCAGTTCTTC CASGLVLSQDNEQFF
- TRBJ1-3 - TRBV3-1/TRBV3-2 TGTGCCAGCAGCCAAGTATCAAGACAAAGCTCTGGAAACACCATATATTTT CASSQVSRQSSGNTIYF
- TRBJ2-7 TRBD2 TRBV7-2 TGTGCCAGCAGTTCCAACCTAGCGGGAGGGCCCTACGAGCAGTACTTC CASSSNLAGGPYEQYF
- TRBJ1-1 - TRBV19 TGTGCCAGTAACCCGGGGTTGGGAACTGAAGCTTTCTTT CASNPGLGTEAFF
- TRBJ2-7 TRBD1 TRBV28 TGTGCCAGCAGTTGGACAGGGTTCGAGCAGTACTTC CASSWTGFEQYF
- TRBJ2-5 - TRBV3-1/TRBV3-2 TGTGCCAGCAAGCCACGGGGGTCCCGGGAGACCCAGTACTTC CASKPRGSRETQYF
- TRBJ2-1 TRBD1 TRBV19 TGTGCCAGTAGTATAGGCGGGGACAGGAGAAATGAGCAGTTCTTC CASSIGGDRRNEQFF
- TRBJ1-5 - TRBV6-2/TRBV6-3 TGTGCCAGCAGTTACTCCACAGAATCTTGGCAGGGCTTCGGCAATCAGCCCCAGCATTTT CASSYSTESWQGFGNQPQHF
- TRBJ1-4 - TRBV11-2 TGTGCCAGCAGCTTAGCGACAGCAACTAATGAAAAACTGTTTTTT CASSLATATNEKLFF
- TRBJ1-2 - TRBV9 TGTGCCAGCAGCGTAGGAGGAAACTATGGCTACACCTTC CASSVGGNYGYTF
- TRBJ2-7 TRBD2 TRBV9 TGTGCCAGCAGCGTAGGACTAGCGGGACGATACGAGCAGTACTTC CASSVGLAGRYEQYF
- TRBJ1-2 TRBD1 TRBV9 TGTGCCAGCAGCGTAGGGGACAGGGCTTATGGCTACACCTTC CASSVGDRAYGYTF
- TRBJ2-5 TRBD2 TRBV7-7 TGTGCCAGCAGTCCAGGACTAGCGGGATTACAAGAGACCCAGTACTTC CASSPGLAGLQETQYF
few TRBJ2-5 TRBD2 TRBV4-1 TGCGCCAGCAGCCAAGTACGTGGACTAGCGGGAGAAGAGACCCAGTACTTC CASSQVRGLAGEETQYF
- TRBJ2-7 - TRBV7-9 TGTGCCAGCAGCTACATCTCCGGGACATCCTACGAGCAGTACTTC CASSYISGTSYEQYF
- TRBJ2-3 - TRBV10-2 TGCGCCAGCACCCACACAGATACGCAGTATTTT CASTHTDTQYF